Shown below are 28 T cell receptor beta chains from a single sample sequenced in a study of cytomegalovirus exposure and HLA in healthy donors. Some clones are missing from TCRdb's copy, which holds only in-frame ones; the method was immunoSEQ multiplex PCR. The sample shows hundreds of thousands of clones, 75% to 90% of them seen only once. Sequencing was performed on PBMCs. The receptor set was obtained from a woman aged 18-35 years in good health and CMV-seronegative.

This chain links TRBV9 with TRBJ2-1; 12 bases fit TRBD1. The CDR3 is 20 amino acids. V shed 4 bases and J 8 bases; nucleotides not matched to a gene: 22. Germline CDR1 reads SGDLS; CDR2 reads YYNGEE. The CDR3 DNA reads as TGTGCCAGCAGCAACCCCGGGACAGGGGGCCCTAAGCCTACAATGCATGAGCAGTTCTTC. This encodes CASSNPGTGGPKPTMHEQFF.

This clone was counted a few times. The chain couples TRBV19 to TRBJ2-2, with 8 bases that match TRBD2. V lost 4 bases, J lost 7 bases, and 11 bases stayed unmatched. Germline CDR1 is LNHDA and CDR2 is SQIVND (reference sequence). This CDR3 has 16 amino acids. The CDR3 sequence: CASSRLAGFGVGELFF. The CDR3 region has the DNA TGTGCCAGTAGTAGGCTAGCGGGTTTTGGGGTCGGGGAGCTGTTTTTT.

This chain connects TRBV6-1 to TRBJ2-7; no clear D. This CDR3 has 14 residues. The ends were cut back, 6 bases at V and 3 bases at J, with 15 bases in the middle. Per the germline V gene, CDR1 is MNHNS and CDR2 is SASEGT. CDR3 nucleotides: TGTGCCAGCAGCTCGAGGACGGGCAACTACGAGCAGTACTTC. Encoded protein: CASSSRTGNYEQYF.

The chain combines TRBV30 with TRBJ1-5; D not resolved. Germline V gene sequence: CDR1 GTSNPN, CDR2 SVGIG (reference sequence). Trimming took off 3 bases at V and 4 bases at J, with 16 bases between the two ends. The CDR3 sequence is 15 residues long. The CDR3 DNA follows: TGTGCCTGGAGGCCTGGATCTACCCCTAATCAGCCCCAGCATTTT. Amino acids: CAWRPGSTPNQPQHF.

This chain connects TRBV5-1 to TRBJ2-7; 9 bases are a match to TRBD2. In germline, CDR1 is SGHRS, CDR2 YFSETQ. The CDR3 sequence is 15 residues long. The V and J ends lost 0 bases and 1 base, in that order; junction bases with no gene match: 2. The CDR3 protein is CASSLGTSVSYEQYF. The CDR3 DNA follows: TGCGCCAGCAGCTTGGGGACTAGCGTTTCCTACGAGCAGTACTTC.

The chain is built from TRBV7-2 and TRBJ1-1; no reliable D call. Deletions cut 1 base from V and 1 base from J, with 10 bases between. From germline, CDR1 is SGHTA and CDR2 FQGNSA. The CDR3 is 15 amino acids. The CDR3 DNA follows: TGTGCCAGCAGCTTAGTAATAGGAGGGAACACTGAAGCTTTCTTT. Translating gives CASSLVIGGNTEAFF.

J is TRBJ1-2 and V is TRBV11-2; 7 nucleotides agree with TRBD1. The CDR3 spans 15 residues. Germline values: CDR1 SGHAT, CDR2 FQNNGV. J gave up 4 bases and V 6 bases, and 11 bases lay outside the gene matches. The CDR3 bases are TGTGCCAGCAGAGGGGACAGTCAAGCCTTCTATGGCTACACCTTC. Translated: CASRGDSQAFYGYTF.

This chain uses TRBV2 with TRBJ1-1; 7 nucleotides agree with TRBD1. The CDR3 contains 15 residues. Per the germline V gene, CDR1 is SNHLY and CDR2 is FYNNEI. V was pared by 6 bases and J by 5 bases, with 12 bases of the junction left unmatched. Here the CDR3 reads CASRAVQGGGTEAFF. CDR3 in DNA: TGTGCCAGCAGAGCAGTGCAGGGGGGGGGAACTGAAGCTTTCTTT.

The chain recombines TRBV6-1 with TRBJ2-7; possibly TRBD1 or TRBD2 for D (5 bases each). Deletions cut 4 bases from V and 3 bases from J, with 13 bases between. This CDR3 is 14 amino acids long. Per the germline V gene, CDR1 is MNHNS and CDR2 is SASEGT. The DNA for the CDR3 is TGTGCCAGCAGTGTACGGGGCGGGTTCTACGAGCAGTACTTC. Residues: CASSVRGGFYEQYF.

This clone turned up a few times. The chain uses TRBV29-1 and TRBJ2-1; the D gene is possibly TRBD2 (8 bases). Trimming pared 2 bases from V and 8 bases from J, leaving 22 bases between. In germline, CDR1 is SQVTM, CDR2 ANQGSEA. CDR3 length equals 16 residues. The CDR3 DNA is TGCAGCGTTGAAAAAGGGACAGCGGGGGCTGTAGATGAGCAGTTCTTC. It specifies CSVEKGTAGAVDEQFF.

This clone is a singleton in its sample. The V gene is TRBV7-9, the J gene TRBJ1-1; the D is unclear. Germline-derived CDR1 and CDR2 are SEHNR and FQNEAQ (reference sequence). The CDR3 contains 13 residues. V lost 7 bases and J lost 0, with 9 bases in between. In DNA, the CDR3 is TGTGCCAGCACCGTCGACCTGAACACTGAAGCTTTCTTT. Translation: CASTVDLNTEAFF.

The sample holds one count of this clone. The chain couples TRBV7-2 to TRBJ2-2; TRBD2 matches 10 bases. The CDR3 length is 14 residues. Germline loops: CDR1 SGHTA, CDR2 FQGNSA. Unmatched junction bases numbered 6, after V lost 5 bases and J lost 9 bases. The CDR3 bases are TGTGCCAGCAGCGGAAGCGGGGGGGCAAGGGAGCTGTTTTTT. Its protein is CASSGSGGARELFF.

The J gene is TRBJ1-1, the V gene TRBV6-5, with D maybe TRBD1 (5 bases). Trimming shortened V by 2 bases and J by 3 bases, and 10 bases separated the two germline ends. The germline gives CDR1 MNHEY, CDR2 SVGAGI. This CDR3 has 14 amino acids. Here the CDR3 DNA reads TGTGCCAGCAGTTACACCACGGGGCACACTGAAGCTTTCTTT. It codes for CASSYTTGHTEAFF.

This chain links TRBV6-6 with TRBJ1-6, with unresolved D. Germline V gene sequence: CDR1 MNHNY, CDR2 SVGAGI (reference sequence). The CDR3 has 13 amino acids. Deletions cut 6 bases from V and 9 bases from J, with 12 bases between. CDR3 coding DNA: TGTGCCAGCAGACACCTTTCCCGTTCACCCCTCCACTTT. Translated: CASRHLSRSPLHF.

J is TRBJ2-7 and V is TRBV6-1; D is ambiguous. The length of the CDR3 is 13 residues. In germline, CDR1 is MNHNS, CDR2 SASEGT. The V end lost 8 bases, the J end lost 0 bases, and 11 bases lay between the germline ends. The CDR3 sequence: CASGTVSSYEQYF. The CDR3 bases are TGTGCCAGCGGAACAGTTTCCTCCTACGAGCAGTACTTC.

The rearrangement joins TRBV19 to TRBJ1-2; possible D gene TRBD1, 6 bases. The CDR3 covers 14 residues. The ends were cut back, 5 bases at V and 4 bases at J, with 14 bases in the middle. The V gene's germline CDR1 is LNHDA and CDR2 SQIVND (reference sequence). CDR3 in DNA: TGTGCCAGTAGTGAAGGGACACCCACCTATGGCTACACCTTC. Protein sequence: CASSEGTPTYGYTF.

The gene calls are TRBV5-6 and TRBJ2-1; possible D gene TRBD1, 6 bases. With 6 bases removed from V and 3 bases from J, the gap between germline ends came to 19 bases. Germline V gene lookup returns CDR1 SGHDT and CDR2 YYEEEE. The CDR3 loop spans 16 amino acids. The CDR3: CASNREGKRNYNEQFF. CDR3 bases: TGTGCCAGCAACAGGGAAGGGAAGCGCAACTACAATGAGCAGTTCTTC.

The chain is built from TRBV18 and TRBJ1-5; D is perhaps TRBD1 (5 bases). V lost 3 bases and J 3 bases, leaving 12 bases between the germline ends. CDR3 length: 15 amino acids. CDR1 is KGHSH and CDR2 is LQKENI in the germline V gene. CDR3 sequence (DNA): TGTGCCAGCTCACCGGAGTGGGGCGTCAATCAGCCCCAGCATTTT. This translates into CASSPEWGVNQPQHF.

The chain couples TRBV6-6 to TRBJ2-7; unclear D gene. V was cut by 4 bases and J by 2 bases, with 18 bases left in between. CDR1 and CDR2 from the germline V gene are MNHNY and SVGAGI (reference sequence). The length of the CDR3 is 16 residues. CDR3 DNA: TGTGCCAGCAGTTTACTCCGAAGACCAGTCACCTACGAGCAGTACTTC. It translates to CASSLLRRPVTYEQYF.

This sequence joins TRBV6-5 and TRBJ1-5; a weak D match, TRBD1 (6 bases). Germline loops: CDR1 MNHEY, CDR2 SVGAGI. The V gene lost 7 bases and the J gene lost 1 base, with 14 bases spanning the gap. This CDR3 region has 15 residues. The CDR3 DNA is TGTGCCAGCACCCGAAGTACAGGGAGCAATCAGCCCCAGCATTTT. It encodes CASTRSTGSNQPQHF.

The V and J genes are TRBV18 and TRBJ1-5; 7 bases match TRBD1. CDR1 and CDR2 from the germline V gene are KGHSH and LQKENI. After removal of 4 bases from V and 4 bases from J, the junction contained 7 bases not matched to a gene. CDR3 length: 15 residues. The CDR3 reads CASSRAGGTNQPQHF. CDR3 coding DNA: TGTGCCAGCTCACGGGCAGGGGGAACGAATCAGCCCCAGCATTTT.

The chain carries TRBV6-5 and TRBJ2-3; 7 nucleotides match TRBD1. Germline loops: CDR1 MNHEY, CDR2 SVGAGI. Trimming took 6 bases from V and 2 from J; bases not matched to a gene: 8. The CDR3 length is 15 residues. CDR3 nucleotides: TGTGCCAGCAGGATACAGGGGATTTACACAGATACGCAGTATTTT. Its protein is CASRIQGIYTDTQYF.

The V gene is TRBV30, the J gene TRBJ2-5; 7 nucleotides match TRBD1. The CDR3 extends over 12 amino acids. Germline CDR1 and CDR2: GTSNPN and SVGIG (reference sequence). V was pared by 2 bases and J by 5 bases, with 2 bases of the junction left unmatched. This chain's CDR3 is CAWSKGAETQYF. For the CDR3, the DNA is TGTGCCTGGAGTAAGGGGGCGGAGACCCAGTACTTC.

The V and J genes are TRBV6-5 and TRBJ2-3, with D possibly matching TRBD1 (6 bases). V was trimmed by 0 bases and J by 2 bases, leaving 12 bases between them. This CDR3 is built from 16 residues. Germline V CDR1 and CDR2: MNHEY, SVGAGI. In DNA form, the CDR3 reads TGTGCCAGCAGTTACTCGGGCACAGGGCTCACAGATACGCAGTATTTT. Residues: CASSYSGTGLTDTQYF.

This chain connects TRBV5-1 to TRBJ2-3; 9 nucleotides align to TRBD1. This CDR3 spans 16 amino acids. Germline CDR1 is SGHRS and CDR2 is YFSETQ. V gave up 4 bases and J gave up 6 bases; unmatched junction bases: 12. CDR3 nucleotides: TGCGCCAGCAGCGATCCGGGACAGGGTGTTTTGGATACGCAGTATTTT. Encoded protein: CASSDPGQGVLDTQYF. Supplemented by reference TRBV5-1 and TRBJ2-3, the full variable domain reads KAGVTQTPRYLIKTRGQQVTLSCSPISGHRSVSWYQQTPGQGLQFLFEYFSETQRNKGNFPGRFSGRQFSNSRSEMNVSTLELGDSALYLCASSDPGQGVLDTQYFGPGTRLTVL.

Many counts were recorded for this clone. This chain connects TRBV28 to TRBJ1-1; D not resolved. The CDR3 extends over 10 amino acids. V lost 8 bases, J lost 10 bases, and 11 bases lay in between. CDR1 MDHEN and CDR2 SYDVKM come from the germline V gene. The CDR3 loop reads CASGLRAAFF. CDR3 DNA sequence: TGTGCCAGCGGGCTCAGAGCAGCTTTCTTT.

V is TRBV18 and J is TRBJ1-1; 7 bases fit TRBD1. With 5 bases clipped from V and 5 bases from J, the junction kept 11 bases outside the gene matches. This CDR3 region has 15 residues. The germline V gene encodes CDR1 KGHSH and CDR2 LQKENI. The CDR3 DNA reads TGTGCCAGCTCATCCTCTGTAGGGGGCTCAACTGAAGCTTTCTTT. It is translated as CASSSSVGGSTEAFF.

The rearrangement joins TRBV5-1 to TRBJ2-3; 12 bases are shared with TRBD2. CDR1 SGHRS and CDR2 YFSETQ come from the germline V gene. The CDR3 is 18 residues long. V dropped 4 bases and J dropped 1; count of bases not matched to a gene: 10. CDR3 protein: CASSQSSGRASGTDTQYF. The CDR3, as DNA: TGCGCCAGCAGCCAATCTAGCGGGAGGGCCTCGGGCACAGATACGCAGTATTTT.